This T cell receptor beta chain derives from a study of identical twins (dated by TCRdb to about 2016). As for the study more broadly: To test whether fetal clonotypes persist, the study used deep sequencing on TCR alpha and beta repertoires from monozygotic twins, unrelated adults of various ages, and cord blood. To rule out contamination, the twin experiments were replicated at different times with different library preparation protocols.

Only healthy Caucasian donors were included. The twin cohort comprised three pairs of female monozygotic twins, all aged about 18 to 29 years. Peripheral blood mononuclear cells were the source from which RNA for the TCR libraries was isolated. From cysteine to phenylalanine, the CDR3 is 18 amino acids long. Of all the DNA, just the CDR3 is kept, 54 bases in frame from base 1. Via the germline V gene, CDR1 is KGHDR and CDR2 SFDVKD. V has 5 bases trimmed and J has 5 bases trimmed; junction bases matching no gene number 11. In its sample, this clonotype was seen a few times. Its antigen remains undetermined. The record has no base qualities; no much larger clone is one base away. What the research found in general, with its limitations: Compared with coincidental sharing between unrelated individuals, an excess of low generation-probability sequences was observed among out-of-frame TCR alpha sequences shared between twins. In monozygotic twins, recombination models systematically underestimated out-of-frame TCR alpha sharing, but the models matched the sharing seen between unrelated individuals. Because the same donors could not be followed over many years, the conclusions relied on cross-sectional statistical analysis. Invariant T cells such as MAIT and iNKT could partly confound zero-insertion analyses, though diverse VJ usage argued against this for most clonotypes. Fewer insertions were carried by abundant cord blood beta clonotypes; a weaker similar trend was observed in young adult naive repertoires, while no such trend was observed in memory repertoires. Excess twin sharing in beta out-of-frame sequences was weaker because fewer shared sequences lowered the signal-to-noise ratio.

The library was made by 5' RACE. Reads for this sample came from an Illumina HiSeq 2000. Template switching introduced a universal primer binding site; the final cDNA contained a unique molecular identifier, enabling accurate counting of TCR cDNA molecules. Specific primers in the conserved constant-segment region were used to synthesize first-strand cDNA for TCR alpha and beta chains. To control for contamination, every cDNA library carried two barcodes: a SMART-Mk sample barcode plus Illumina barcodes. TruSeq adapter sequences, together with Illumina sample barcodes, were added in two successive PCR steps. TCR alpha and beta cDNA libraries were sequenced on the Illumina HiSeq platform with custom primers. The paper's data handling went like this. Unique molecular identifiers were extracted from raw reads with MiGEC, and CDR3 positions were determined with MiXCR. For each individual, recombination models were inferred using an EM algorithm with the repgenHMM and IGoR tools. Shared clonotype analysis was performed with the tcR package in R, normalizing sharing by the product of cloneset sizes. Out-of-frame nonproductive sequences were analyzed to study raw recombination free of thymic and clonal selection effects. TCRdb's own reprocessing of the public reads used fastp at Q25 and MiXCR and kept productive beta chains. Under each unique CDR3 protein, matching rows form one entry showing the most common genes and DNA. The V and J calls here are based on TCRdb, not the publication. The sample has more than 600,000 distinct CDR3 sequences on record, 15% to 20% of them singletons. The ten top clones hold about an eighth of the sample.

These data were also filed under a second study, of T cells expressing NK-cell markers. In that second paper, the authors write: TCR beta-chain repertoires were profiled in sorted CD3+CD56+NKG2C+, CD3+CD56+NKG2C- and CD3+CD56-NKG2C+ T-cell subsets from several donors. Of the eight sequenced donors, seven were found to be HCMV-seropositive and one was found to be HCMV-seronegative. To restrict sorting to alphabetaTCR-expressing T cells, an anti-gammadeltaTCR antibody was added in several experiments. In roughly six donors, the dominant CD3+CD56+NKG2C+ clonotypes ranked among the top 10 CD8+ clonotypes, making up roughly 1.0-8% of CD8+ T cells. Those dominant clonotypes were again the most abundant among CD3+CD56-NKG2C+ cells in several donors, at about 25-60.1%. Whether the expanded NKG2C-expressing T cell clones were specific for HCMV antigens remained unclear. The eight sequenced donors were randomly selected healthy volunteers, three men and five women. A commercial ELISA kit detecting HCMV-specific IgG in serum was used to determine HCMV serostatus. For more than 5 donors, unsorted PBMC were also used to sequence bulk peripheral blood T-cell repertoires. MIGEC handled demultiplexing of the reads and grouping by UMI, while MiTCR was used to assemble and quantify clonotypes. To exclude erroneous sequences, only TCR cDNA sequences supported by at least two reads were retained. The tcR package was used for downstream repertoire analysis, with clonotypes matched between fractions based on CDR3 nucleotide sequence plus V segment. VDJmatch was used to annotate antigen specificity against VDJdb, with one amino acid substitution in CDR3 permitted.

Sequenced input: PBMCs. Recombination joined TRBV24-1 with TRBJ2-1; 13 bases in between match TRBD2. The source of this sequence is a woman in her late teens or twenties in good health. The CDR3 reads CATSGPLGTSGEDNEQFF. The bases read TGTGCCACCAGTGGACCGTTGGGGACTAGCGGGGAAGACAATGAGCAGTTCTTC.